The entry below gives a single T cell receptor (beta chain) sequence along with its context. This record belongs to a study of blood T cell repertoires in COVID-19. The data were produced by immunoSEQ multiplex PCR, yet TCRdb's version contains in-frame clones alone and is incomplete. The profile covers 200,000 to 300,000 clones, with 70% to 90% appearing a single time and roughly 3.3% taken by the ten largest. The sample was peripheral blood. This receptor was identified in a woman in her forties with acute or convalescent COVID-19.

The CDR3 nucleotides are TGTGCCGCCGGGGGGGCCCTTAACACTGAAGCTTTCTTT. Translated, it gives CAAGGALNTEAFF. The gene calls are TRBV19 and TRBJ1-1; perhaps TRBD1 as D (6 bases). Trimming stripped 11 bases from V and 2 bases from J, with 15 bases between. CDR1 and CDR2 (germline): LNHDA, SQIVND (reference sequence). The CDR3 totals 13 residues. The whole variable domain, filled in from reference TRBV19 and TRBJ1-1, reads DGGITQSPKYLFRKEGQNVTLSCEQNLNHDAMYWYRQDPGQGLRLIYYSQIVNDFQKGDIAEGYSVSREKKESFPLTVTSAQKNPTAFYLCAAGGALNTEAFFGQGTRLTVV.